Following are 8 T cell receptor beta chains from one sample sequenced in a study of naive and memory T cell subsets listed by TCRdb under 2017. What the work shows at the level of the full study, not this receptor alone: A few larger clonotypes were found in naive repertoires, especially CD8, and these larger clonotypes were possibly memory cells re-expressing CD45RA.

No antigen has been identified for these receptors. Libraries were built with UMI-ligation and nested PCR. This sample was sequenced with an Illumina MiSeq. An equimolar mix of two oligonucleotides covering both TRBC1 and TRBC2 was used as the beta constant-region primer. Four rounds of PCR, combining the SP2 primer with nested alpha and beta constant-region primers, were used to amplify the ligated cDNA. Starting from the raw public reads, TCRdb applied fastp trimming at Q25, assembled clones with MiXCR and retained in-frame beta chains. Each CDR3 protein gets just one entry, which takes the most common genes and DNA from the rows behind it. The sample table shows approximately 150,000 distinct CDR3 sequences, and 22% are seen once. The ten top clones hold roughly 0.1% of the sample. Sequenced sample: naive CD4+ T cells from blood. The sample's cell subset or site label, decoded: naive T cells, CD45RA high CD27+. These receptor sequences come from a human donor in good health.

The chain is built from TRBV12-3 or TRBV12-4 and TRBJ1-1; D remains unclear. This CDR3 has 13 amino acids. Trimming took off 4 bases at V and 6 bases at J, with 12 bases between the two ends. CDR3 nucleotides: TGTGCCAGCAGTTCTCGGGATTGGTCTGAAGCTTTCTTT. The encoded protein is CASSSRDWSEAFF.

The sample holds a few counts of this clonotype. V gene TRBV12-3 or TRBV12-4 combines with J gene TRBJ2-3, with 7 nucleotides matching TRBD2. Trimming at V came to 2 bases and at J to 4 bases, leaving 9 bases not matched to a gene. This CDR3 comprises 16 residues. The CDR3 protein is CASSLWGGSLADTQYF. For the CDR3, the DNA is TGTGCCAGCAGTTTATGGGGCGGGAGTTTGGCAGATACGCAGTATTTT.

This clonotype was found a few times. This rearrangement joins TRBV4-3 to TRBJ2-7; TRBD2 might be the D (6 bases). This CDR3 region has 16 residues. Germline V gene data show CDR1 as LGHNA and CDR2 as YSLEER. Trimming stripped 0 bases from V and 4 bases from J, with 16 bases between. This CDR3 is CASSQDLGTGAYEQYF. The CDR3 region has the DNA TGCGCCAGCAGCCAAGATTTAGGGACGGGAGCGTACGAGCAGTACTTC.

V is TRBV20-1 and J is TRBJ1-5, with TRBD1 as a possible D gene (5 bases). CDR3 length equals 12 residues. Trimming took 8 bases from V and 1 from J, leaving 9 bases between them. From germline, CDR1 is DFQATT and CDR2 SNEGSKA (reference sequence). CDR3 nucleotides: TGCAGTTCAGGGAAGAGCAATCAGCCCCAGCATTTT. Protein product: CSSGKSNQPQHF.

The chain joins TRBV7-8 to TRBJ2-1, with 10 bases that match TRBD2. The ends lost 3 bases at V and 4 bases at J; junction bases unmatched: 9. Germline V gives CDR1 SGHVS, CDR2 FQNEAQ. The CDR3 extends over 17 amino acids. The CDR3 nucleotides read TGTGCCAGCAGCTTCTCCTCAACGACTAGCGGGTACAATGAGCAGTTCTTC. Its translation is CASSFSSTTSGYNEQFF.

The chain employs TRBV4-1 and TRBJ2-7; D ambiguous. The CDR3 is made up of 15 amino acids. Germline CDR1 reads MGHRA; CDR2 reads YSYEKL. V lost 1 base to trimming and J lost 0 bases, with 10 bases between them. The CDR3: CASSQGVTTSYEQYF. CDR3 coding DNA: TGCGCCAGCAGCCAAGGGGTTACAACCTCCTACGAGCAGTACTTC.

This clonotype was picked up a small number of times. The chain is built from TRBV12-3 or TRBV12-4 and TRBJ2-3, with 9 bases that match TRBD2. Germline trimming cut 8 bases from V and 5 bases from J; bases unmatched to any gene: 5. The CDR3 is made up of 13 amino acids. CDR3 sequence (DNA): TGTGCCAGCGGGCTAGCGGGGTTAGATACGCAGTATTTT. Translated: CASGLAGLDTQYF.

This clonotype is a singleton in its sample. The chain carries TRBV20-1 and TRBJ1-3; D gene ambiguous. Germline V gene sequence: CDR1 DFQATT, CDR2 SNEGSKA (reference sequence). This CDR3 is built from 13 residues. V shed 2 bases and J shed 6 bases, with 11 bases lying between them. This CDR3 reads CSARIPRQNTIYF. The CDR3, as DNA: TGCAGTGCTAGAATTCCCAGGCAAAACACCATATATTTT.